The source of this T cell receptor beta chain is a study of read filtering for tumor transcriptome and immune sequencing. Study at large: Patients were around 17 male and 13 to 15 female, mean age 65.9 years, range roughly 45 to 85.

Study-level points and caveats: About four fifths of IR-seq clonotypes had a single read, yet these held around 4% of reads. Even smaller IR-seq throughput identified most shared clonotypes.

Germline assignment: CDR1 SEHNR and CDR2 FQNEAQ (reference sequence). Between the trimmed V and J ends, which lost 5 bases and 5 bases, there was a span of 13 bases. This CDR3 region has 14 residues. The library was built from about 400 ng RNA with molecular barcoded adaptors for alpha/delta and beta/gamma chains. TCRdb ran MiXCR on the reads and lists one entry per CDR3 protein. This sample has over 50,000 distinct CDR3 sequences, with approximately 19% found just once. This clonotype is classed as medium-sized (0.01 to 0.1%). Its antigen is still unknown. Bone marrow was sampled from every patient at the time of active disease.

This receptor was obtained from a donor at least 40 years old with multiple myeloma. Sequenced material: a population of CD138-negative cells sorted from bone marrow. V and J are TRBV7-9 and TRBJ2-1; D gene uncertain. The CDR3 here is CASSPRVGNNEQFF. The CDR3 nucleotides read TGTGCCAGCAGCCCACGTGTAGGGAACAATGAGCAGTTCTTC.